This T cell receptor beta chain emerged from a study of blood T cell repertoires in COVID-19. With V trimmed by 3 bases and J by 5 bases, 8 bases remained unmatched. The CDR3 extends over 17 amino acids. Per germline, CDR1 SGHTA and CDR2 FQGNSA. Repertoires were generated with immunoSEQ multiplex PCR, while TCRdb's copy carries only in-frame clones and drops some. The sample consists of about 140,000 clones, 70% to 85% of them appearing once. The chain has TRBV7-2 and TRBJ2-1, with 12 positions matching TRBD1. Sequences were obtained from peripheral blood. The sequence came from a man in his 60s who had recovered from COVID-19. CDR3 region: CASSLDPGQGANNEQFF. The CDR3 DNA follows: TGTGCCAGCAGCTTGGACCCGGGACAGGGGGCGAACAATGAGCAGTTCTTC.